This passage covers 9 T cell receptor beta chains from one sample sequenced in a study of yellow fever vaccine responses in identical twins. A single record per CDR3 protein comes from TCRdb applying MiXCR to the RT-PCR reads. The sample lists over 5,500 distinct CDR3 sequences, around 83% occurring once. Sequencing used T cells from blood (PBMCs), unsorted or a sorted subset (not recorded which), obtained before or after yellow fever vaccination (not recorded which). The receptors come from a woman aged 18-35 years who received the yellow fever vaccine.

The J gene is TRBJ2-7, the V gene TRBV29-1; the match to TRBD1 covers 11 bases. V was pared by 5 bases and J by 0 bases, with 12 bases of the junction left unmatched. There are 17 residues in the CDR3. Germline CDR1 and CDR2: SQVTM and ANQGSEA. The CDR3: CSVSLIFGTGGSYEQYF. CDR3 nucleotides: TGCAGCGTTAGCCTAATATTTGGGACAGGGGGCTCCTACGAGCAGTACTTC.

The chain couples TRBV14 to TRBJ2-1; 10 nucleotides align to TRBD2. V dropped 1 base and J dropped 3; count of bases not matched to a gene: 3. The germline gives CDR1 SGHDN, CDR2 FVKESK. The CDR3 loop spans 16 amino acids. The CDR3, as DNA: TGTGCCAGCAGCCAAGCGGGACTAGCGATCTACAATGAGCAGTTCTTC. Protein product: CASSQAGLAIYNEQFF.

The chain joins TRBV7-8 to TRBJ1-2; 10 bases line up with TRBD1. V trimming: 1 base; J trimming: 5 bases; junction bases outside the gene matches: 4. The germline V gene encodes CDR1 SGHVS and CDR2 FQNEAQ. The CDR3 covers 15 residues. The chain's CDR3 is CASSLVGTGEYGYTF. The CDR3 DNA follows: TGTGCCAGCAGCTTAGTAGGGACAGGGGAATATGGCTACACCTTC.

This sequence joins TRBV28 and TRBJ2-1; D may match TRBD1 or TRBD2 (6 bases each). The CDR3 sequence is 15 residues long. Trimming stripped 3 bases from V and 4 bases from J, with 13 bases between. Germline assignment: CDR1 MDHEN and CDR2 SYDVKM. The CDR3 sequence: CASSLGGPRYNEQFF. The CDR3, as DNA: TGTGCCAGCAGTTTGGGGGGCCCGAGATACAATGAGCAGTTCTTC.

The V call is TRBV2, the J call TRBJ1-1; D is ambiguous. This CDR3 is 12 amino acids long. V shed 8 bases and J shed 7 bases, with 14 bases lying between them. The germline CDR1 and CDR2 sequences are SNHLY and FYNNEI. CDR3 nucleotide sequence: TGTGCCAGCGATGACCTGGCAGTTGAAGCTTTCTTT. It yields the protein CASDDLAVEAFF.

The gene calls are TRBV30 and TRBJ2-1; possible D gene TRBD2, 5 bases. This CDR3 is built from 14 residues. Germline-derived CDR1 and CDR2 are GTSNPN and SVGIG (reference sequence). Trimming removed 1 base at V and 1 base at J, with 8 bases between. DNA for the CDR3: TGTGCCTGGAGTGACGGGGTATCCTACAATGAGCAGTTCTTC. Translating gives CAWSDGVSYNEQFF. The complete variable domain, with remaining parts taken from reference TRBV30 and TRBJ2-1, reads SQTIHQWPATLVQPVGSPLSLECTVEGTSNPNLYWYRQAAGRGLQLLFYSVGIGQISSEVPQNLSASRPQDRQFILSSKKLLLSDSGFYLCAWSDGVSYNEQFFGPGTRLTVL.

The chain is built from TRBV6-1 and TRBJ2-3; maybe TRBD2 (6 bases). Between the trimmed V and J ends, which lost 5 bases and 0 bases, there was a span of 6 bases. From germline, CDR1 is MNHNS and CDR2 SASEGT. This CDR3 is built from 13 residues. The CDR3 here is CASSSGSTDTQYF. The CDR3 DNA reads TGTGCCAGCAGTAGCGGGAGCACAGATACGCAGTATTTT.

J is TRBJ2-5 and V is TRBV20-1; D may be TRBD1 (6 bases). The CDR3 runs to 13 residues. The V end was cut by 2 bases, the J end by 2 bases, with 9 bases between. In germline, CDR1 is DFQATT, CDR2 SNEGSKA (reference sequence). The CDR3 spells CSARQTGQETQYF. CDR3 in DNA: TGCAGTGCTAGACAGACAGGACAAGAGACCCAGTACTTC.

The genes are TRBV11-1 and TRBJ2-5; TRBD2 might be the D (5 bases). Trimming pared 1 base from V and 2 bases from J, leaving 11 bases between. The CDR3 is 15 amino acids. Germline V gene data show CDR1 as SGHAT and CDR2 as FQDESV (reference sequence). CDR3 DNA: TGTGCCAGCAGCTTAGTAGTCGGGGATCAAGAGACCCAGTACTTC. Its protein is CASSLVVGDQETQYF.